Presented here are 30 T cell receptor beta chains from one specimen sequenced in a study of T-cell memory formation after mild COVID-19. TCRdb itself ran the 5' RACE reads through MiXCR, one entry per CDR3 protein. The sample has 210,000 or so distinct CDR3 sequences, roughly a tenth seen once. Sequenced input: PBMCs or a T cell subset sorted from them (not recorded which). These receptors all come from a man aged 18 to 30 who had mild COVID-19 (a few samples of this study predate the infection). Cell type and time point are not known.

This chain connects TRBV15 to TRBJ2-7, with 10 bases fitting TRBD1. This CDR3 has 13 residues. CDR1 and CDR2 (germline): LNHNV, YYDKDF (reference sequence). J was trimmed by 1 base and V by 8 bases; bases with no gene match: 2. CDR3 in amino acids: CATLGQGSYEQYF. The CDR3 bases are TGTGCCACCCTGGGACAGGGGTCCTACGAGCAGTACTTC.

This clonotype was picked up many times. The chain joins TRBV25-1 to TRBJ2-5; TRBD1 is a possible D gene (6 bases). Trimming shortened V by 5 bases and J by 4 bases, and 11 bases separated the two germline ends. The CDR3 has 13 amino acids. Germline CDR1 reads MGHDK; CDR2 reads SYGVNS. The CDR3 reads CASSRMGAETQYF. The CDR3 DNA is TGTGCCAGCAGTCGTATGGGGGCAGAGACCCAGTACTTC.

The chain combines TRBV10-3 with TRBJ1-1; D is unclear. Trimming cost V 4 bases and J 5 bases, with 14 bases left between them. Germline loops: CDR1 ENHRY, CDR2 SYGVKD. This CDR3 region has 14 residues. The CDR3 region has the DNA TGTGCCATCAGTGGCTATGGCCCTTCGACTGAAGCTTTCTTT. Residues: CAISGYGPSTEAFF.

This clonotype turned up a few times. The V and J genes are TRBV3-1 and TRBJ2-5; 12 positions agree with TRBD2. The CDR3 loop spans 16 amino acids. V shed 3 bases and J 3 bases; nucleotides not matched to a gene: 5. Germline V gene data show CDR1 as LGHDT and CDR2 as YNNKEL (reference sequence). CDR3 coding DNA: TGTGCCAGCAGCCAGGGGAGGACTAGCGGGGAAGAGACCCAGTACTTC. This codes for CASSQGRTSGEETQYF.

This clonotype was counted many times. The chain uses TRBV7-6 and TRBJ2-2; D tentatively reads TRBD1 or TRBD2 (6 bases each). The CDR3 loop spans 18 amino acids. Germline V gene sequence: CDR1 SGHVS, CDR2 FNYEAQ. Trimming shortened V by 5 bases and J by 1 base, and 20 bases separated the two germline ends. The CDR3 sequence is CASSPEGPGALNTGELFF. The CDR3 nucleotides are TGTGCCAGCAGCCCGGAGGGGCCAGGGGCACTGAACACCGGGGAGCTGTTTTTT. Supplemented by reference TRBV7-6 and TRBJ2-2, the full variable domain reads GAGVSQSPRYKVTKRGQDVALRCDPISGHVSLYWYRQALGQGPEFLTYFNYEAQQDKSGLPNDRFSAERPEGSISTLTIQRTEQRDSAMYRCASSPEGPGALNTGELFFGEGSRLTVL.

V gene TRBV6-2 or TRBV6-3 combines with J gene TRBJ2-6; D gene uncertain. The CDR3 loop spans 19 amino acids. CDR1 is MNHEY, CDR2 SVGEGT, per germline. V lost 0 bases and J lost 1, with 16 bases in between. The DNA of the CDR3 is TGTGCCAGCAGTTACTCCCCAGGCCTCCCCTCATCTGGGGCCAACGTCCTGACTTTC. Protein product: CASSYSPGLPSSGANVLTF.

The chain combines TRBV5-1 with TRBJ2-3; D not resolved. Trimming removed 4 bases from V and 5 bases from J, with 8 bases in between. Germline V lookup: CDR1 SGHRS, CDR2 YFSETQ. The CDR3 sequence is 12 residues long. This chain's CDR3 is CASSRLEDTQYF. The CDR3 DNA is TGCGCCAGCAGCCGGCTGGAAGATACGCAGTATTTT.

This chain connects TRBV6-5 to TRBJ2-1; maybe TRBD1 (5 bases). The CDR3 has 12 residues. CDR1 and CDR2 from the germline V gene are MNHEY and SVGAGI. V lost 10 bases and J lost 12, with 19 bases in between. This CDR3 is CATSVGPSGQFF. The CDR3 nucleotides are TGTGCCACCTCCGTGGGGCCTTCGGGGCAGTTCTTC.

The CDR3 loop reads CATSRDYSNQPQHF. Here the CDR3 DNA reads TGTGCCACCAGCAGGGATTATAGCAATCAGCCCCAGCATTTT. The chain is built from TRBV15 and TRBJ1-5; D unclear. Trimming cost V 3 bases and J 0 bases, with 6 bases left between them. The CDR3 loop spans 14 amino acids. From germline, CDR1 is LNHNV and CDR2 YYDKDF (reference sequence).

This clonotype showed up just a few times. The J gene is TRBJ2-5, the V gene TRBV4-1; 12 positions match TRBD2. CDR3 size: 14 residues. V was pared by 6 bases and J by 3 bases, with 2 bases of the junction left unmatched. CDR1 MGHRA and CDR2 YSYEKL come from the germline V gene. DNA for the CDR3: TGCGCCAGCAGGCGACTAGCGGGGGAAGAGACCCAGTACTTC. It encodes CASRRLAGEETQYF.

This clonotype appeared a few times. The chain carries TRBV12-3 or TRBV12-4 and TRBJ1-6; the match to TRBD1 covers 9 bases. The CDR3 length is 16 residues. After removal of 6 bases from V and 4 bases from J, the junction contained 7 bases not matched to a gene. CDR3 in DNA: TGTGCCAGCAGGAGGACAGGGGCGAGATATAATTCACCCCTCCACTTT. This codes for CASRRTGARYNSPLHF.

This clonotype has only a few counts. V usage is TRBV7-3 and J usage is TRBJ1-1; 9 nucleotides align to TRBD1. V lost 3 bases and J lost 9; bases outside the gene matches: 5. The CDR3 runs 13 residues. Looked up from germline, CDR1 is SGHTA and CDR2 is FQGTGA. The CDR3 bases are TGTGCCAGCAGCTTGGGGGGACAGGGTAAAGCTTTCTTT. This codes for CASSLGGQGKAFF. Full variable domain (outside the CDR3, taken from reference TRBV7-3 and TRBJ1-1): GAGVSQTPSNKVTEKGKYVELRCDPISGHTALYWYRQSLGQGPEFLIYFQGTGAADDSGLPNDRFFAVRPEGSVSTLKIQRTERGDSAVYLCASSLGGQGKAFFGQGTRLTVV.

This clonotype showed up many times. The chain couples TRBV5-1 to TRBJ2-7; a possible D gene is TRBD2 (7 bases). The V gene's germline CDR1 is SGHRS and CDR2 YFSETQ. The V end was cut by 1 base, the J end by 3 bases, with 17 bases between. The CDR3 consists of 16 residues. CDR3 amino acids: CASSLRGGRNNYEQYF. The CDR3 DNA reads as TGCGCCAGCAGCTTGAGGGGGGGCCGTAACAACTACGAGCAGTACTTC.

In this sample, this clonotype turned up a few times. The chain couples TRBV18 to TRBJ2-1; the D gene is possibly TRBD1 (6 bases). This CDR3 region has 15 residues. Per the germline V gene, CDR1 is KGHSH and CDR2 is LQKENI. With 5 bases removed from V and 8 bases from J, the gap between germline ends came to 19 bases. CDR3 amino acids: CASSERPGEGYEQFF. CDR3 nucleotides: TGTGCCAGCTCAGAGAGGCCAGGGGAAGGATATGAGCAGTTCTTC.

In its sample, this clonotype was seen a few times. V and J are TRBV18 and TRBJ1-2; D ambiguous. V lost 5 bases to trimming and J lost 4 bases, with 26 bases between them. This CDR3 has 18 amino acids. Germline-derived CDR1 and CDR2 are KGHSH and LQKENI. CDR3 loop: CASSSLQVNRAPGYGYTF. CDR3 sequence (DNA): TGTGCCAGCTCATCGCTCCAGGTTAATAGGGCTCCGGGCTATGGCTACACCTTC. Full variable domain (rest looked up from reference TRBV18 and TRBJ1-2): NAGVMQNPRHLVRRRGQEARLRCSPMKGHSHVYWYRQLPEEGLKFMVYLQKENIIDESGMPKERFSAEFPKEGPSILRIQQVVRGDSAAYFCASSSLQVNRAPGYGYTFGSGTRLTVV.

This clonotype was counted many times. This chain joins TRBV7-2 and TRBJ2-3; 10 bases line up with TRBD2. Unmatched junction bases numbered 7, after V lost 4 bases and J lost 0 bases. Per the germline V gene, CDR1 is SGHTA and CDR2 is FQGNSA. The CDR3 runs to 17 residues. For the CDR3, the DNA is TGTGCCAGCAGCTGGCCGGGACTAGCGACTAGCACAGATACGCAGTATTTT. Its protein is CASSWPGLATSTDTQYF.

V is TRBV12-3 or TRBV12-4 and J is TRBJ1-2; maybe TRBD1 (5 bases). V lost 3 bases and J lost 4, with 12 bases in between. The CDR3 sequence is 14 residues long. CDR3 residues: CASSLAGLRYGYTF. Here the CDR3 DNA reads TGTGCCAGCAGTTTGGCAGGGTTACGCTATGGCTACACCTTC.

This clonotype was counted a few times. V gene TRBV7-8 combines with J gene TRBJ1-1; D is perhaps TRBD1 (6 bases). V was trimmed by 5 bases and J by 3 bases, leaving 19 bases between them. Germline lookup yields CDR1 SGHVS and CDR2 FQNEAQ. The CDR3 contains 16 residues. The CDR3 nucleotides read TGTGCCAGCAGCCAAAGTCAGGGGCTAAGGGACACTGAAGCTTTCTTT. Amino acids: CASSQSQGLRDTEAFF.

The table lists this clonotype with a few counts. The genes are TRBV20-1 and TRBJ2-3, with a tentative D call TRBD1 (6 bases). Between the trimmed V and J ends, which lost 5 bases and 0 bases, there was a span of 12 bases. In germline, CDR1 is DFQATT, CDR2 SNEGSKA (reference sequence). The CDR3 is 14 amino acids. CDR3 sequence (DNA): TGCAGTGCTTGTAGGGACACTAGCACAGATACGCAGTATTTT. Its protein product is CSACRDTSTDTQYF.

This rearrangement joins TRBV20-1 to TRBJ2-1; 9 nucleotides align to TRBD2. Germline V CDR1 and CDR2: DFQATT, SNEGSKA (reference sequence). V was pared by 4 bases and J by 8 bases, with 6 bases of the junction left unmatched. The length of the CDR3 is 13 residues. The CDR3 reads CSAIAGGPDEQFF. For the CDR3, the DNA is TGCAGTGCTATTGCGGGGGGGCCGGATGAGCAGTTCTTC.

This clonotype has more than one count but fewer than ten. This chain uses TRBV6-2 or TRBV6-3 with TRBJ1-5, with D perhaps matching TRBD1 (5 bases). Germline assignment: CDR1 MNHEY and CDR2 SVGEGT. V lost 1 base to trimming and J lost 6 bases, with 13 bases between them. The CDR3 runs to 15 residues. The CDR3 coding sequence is TGTGCCAGCAGTTACTGGGGGAAACGAGGTCAGCCCCAGCATTTT. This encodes CASSYWGKRGQPQHF.

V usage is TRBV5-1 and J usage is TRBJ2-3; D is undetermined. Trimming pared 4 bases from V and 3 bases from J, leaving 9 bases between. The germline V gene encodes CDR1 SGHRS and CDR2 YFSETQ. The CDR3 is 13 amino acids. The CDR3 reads CASSGIDTDTQYF. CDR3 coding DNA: TGCGCCAGCAGCGGCATAGATACAGATACGCAGTATTTT.

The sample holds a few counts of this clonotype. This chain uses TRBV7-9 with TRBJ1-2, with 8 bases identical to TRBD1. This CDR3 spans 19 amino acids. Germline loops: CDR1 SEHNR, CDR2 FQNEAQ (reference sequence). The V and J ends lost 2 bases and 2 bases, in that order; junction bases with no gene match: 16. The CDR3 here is CASSLSNRQGTLLNYGYTF. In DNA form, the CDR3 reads TGTGCCAGCAGCTTAAGCAATCGACAGGGGACCCTGCTAAACTATGGCTACACCTTC. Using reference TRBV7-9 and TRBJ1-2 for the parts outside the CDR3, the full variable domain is DTGVSQNPRHKITKRGQNVTFRCDPISEHNRLYWYRQTLGQGPEFLTYFQNEAQLEKSRLLSDRFSAERPKGSFSTLEIQRTEQGDSAMYLCASSLSNRQGTLLNYGYTFGSGTRLTVV.

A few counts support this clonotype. The CDR3 reads CASSLHGAYEQFF. The CDR3 region has the DNA TGTGCCAGCAGCTTGCATGGGGCATATGAGCAGTTCTTC. This chain uses TRBV5-4 with TRBJ2-1, with D possibly matching TRBD1 (5 bases). The CDR3 is 13 amino acids. CDR1 and CDR2 from the germline V gene are SGHNT and YYREEE (reference sequence). Deletions cut 1 base from V and 8 bases from J, with 10 bases between. The full variable domain, in which reference TRBV5-4 and TRBJ2-1 provide the parts outside the CDR3, is ETGVTQSPTHLIKTRGQQVTLRCSSQSGHNTVSWYQQALGQGPQFIFQYYREEENGRGNFPPRFSGLQFPNYSSELNVNALELDDSALYLCASSLHGAYEQFFGPGTRLTVL.

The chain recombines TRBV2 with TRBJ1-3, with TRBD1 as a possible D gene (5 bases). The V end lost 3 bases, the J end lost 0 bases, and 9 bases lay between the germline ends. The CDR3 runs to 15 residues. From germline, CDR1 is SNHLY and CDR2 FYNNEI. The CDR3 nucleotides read TGTGCCAGCAGTGAGCGCAGGGCCTCTGGAAACACCATATATTTT. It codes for CASSERRASGNTIYF.

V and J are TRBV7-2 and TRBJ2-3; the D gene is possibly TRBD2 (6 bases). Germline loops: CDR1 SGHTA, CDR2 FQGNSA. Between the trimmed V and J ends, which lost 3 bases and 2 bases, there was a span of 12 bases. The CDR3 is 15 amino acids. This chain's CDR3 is CASSFSGYFTDTQYF. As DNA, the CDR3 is TGTGCCAGCAGCTTTAGCGGATATTTCACAGATACGCAGTATTTT.

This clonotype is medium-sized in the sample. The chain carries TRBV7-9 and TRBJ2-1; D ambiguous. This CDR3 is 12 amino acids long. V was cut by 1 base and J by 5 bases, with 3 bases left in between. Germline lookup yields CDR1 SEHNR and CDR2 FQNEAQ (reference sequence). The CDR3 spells CASSLDHNEQFF. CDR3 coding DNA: TGTGCCAGCAGCTTAGATCACAATGAGCAGTTCTTC.

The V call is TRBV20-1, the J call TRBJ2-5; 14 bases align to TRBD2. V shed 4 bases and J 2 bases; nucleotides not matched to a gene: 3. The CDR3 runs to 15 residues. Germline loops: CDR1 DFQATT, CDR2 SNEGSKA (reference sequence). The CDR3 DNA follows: TGCAGTGCTACCGGGACTAGCGGGGGACAAGAGACCCAGTACTTC. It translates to CSATGTSGGQETQYF.

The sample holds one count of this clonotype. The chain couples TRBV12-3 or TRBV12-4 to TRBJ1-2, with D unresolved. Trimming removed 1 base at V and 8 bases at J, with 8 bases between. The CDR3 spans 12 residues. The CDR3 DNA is TGTGCCAGCAGTTTAGGCACAGAGGGCTACACCTTC. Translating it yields CASSLGTEGYTF.

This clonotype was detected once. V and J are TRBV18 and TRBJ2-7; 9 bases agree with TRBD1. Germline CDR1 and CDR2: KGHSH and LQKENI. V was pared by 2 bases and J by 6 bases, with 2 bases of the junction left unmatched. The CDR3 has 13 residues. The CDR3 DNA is TGTGCCAGCTCACCAAGGACAGGGGTCGAGCAGTACGTC. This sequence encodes CASSPRTGVEQYV.